The rows below give T cell receptor beta chains drawn from one sample of a study of post-analysis software for immune sequencing data. MiXCR, run by TCRdb on the PCR reads, gives a single entry per CDR3 protein. This table holds about 810,000 distinct CDR3 sequences, around 53% found once. Sequenced: blood. The receptors were sampled from a girl aged 10 to 17 with multiple sclerosis. Both conserved end residues are part of each CDR3. The order of the fields is V gene, clone size, D gene, J gene, CDR3 protein. A D gene is named only where the DNA matches it firmly. Clone sizes are given selectively: once, few, many, or a class where the clone is expanded.

>TRBV7-2|few|TRBD1|TRBJ2-3
CASSLVGTGADTQYF
>TRBV20-1|few|NA|TRBJ1-2
CSARVVQGPNYGYTF
>TRBV12-5|NA|NA|TRBJ2-3
CASGLPPGMSTDTQYF
>TRBV20-1|NA|NA|TRBJ1-2
CSALLGVRYGYTF
>TRBV5-1|NA|NA|TRBJ2-7
CASSWGQLRYEQYF
>TRBV5-1|NA|TRBD1|TRBJ1-2
CASSFEEFRDRPLGYTF
>TRBV2|few|NA|TRBJ2-7
CASSSSLSSYEQYF
>TRBV11-2|few|NA|TRBJ1-5
CASSLGTFWATGSNQPQHF
>TRBV19|NA|NA|TRBJ1-1
CASSMVGVGTEAFF
>TRBV25-1|NA|NA|TRBJ2-5
CTSSEWGFEETQYF
>TRBV5-1|NA|TRBD2|TRBJ2-1
CASSLGLAGGRNEQFF
>TRBV7-9|NA|TRBD1|TRBJ2-1
CASSSQIIQGAYEQFF
>TRBV19|NA|NA|TRBJ2-7
CASMAETYEQYF
>TRBV6-6|once|NA|TRBJ1-4
CASSQVGLNEKLFF
>TRBV30|NA|NA|TRBJ1-2
CAWSLATVHGYTF
>TRBV5-1|few|NA|TRBJ2-1
CASSLVGGALFF
>TRBV6-1|NA|TRBD1|TRBJ2-7
CASSGEDRGAYEQYF
>TRBV3-1|few|NA|TRBJ2-5
CASSPNNLPQETQYF
>TRBV7-8|few|NA|TRBJ1-2
CASSGGGVDYGYTF
>TRBV27|NA|NA|TRBJ1-2
CASSFGGRANYGYTF
>TRBV11-2|NA|NA|TRBJ2-1
CASSLDRSWNEQFF
>TRBV5-8|NA|TRBD2|TRBJ2-1
CASSAGTSHNEQFF
>TRBV7-2|NA|TRBD1|TRBJ2-3
CASSLRGTGGTDTQYF
>TRBV3-1|NA|NA|TRBJ1-5
CASSQGAARPQHF
>TRBV10-2|NA|NA|TRBJ2-7
CASSESAIPGIQQYF
>TRBV12-3/TRBV12-4|NA|TRBD2|TRBJ2-7
CASSFHASGSSYGQYF
>TRBV12-3/TRBV12-4|NA|TRBD1|TRBJ2-1
CASSLRRGQSGNEQFF
>TRBV20-1|NA|TRBD2|TRBJ2-1
CSASTREDSYNEQFF
>TRBV9|NA|NA|TRBJ2-6
CASSAQEGHQWGVGANVLTF
>TRBV7-2|NA|NA|TRBJ2-5
CASSFRGPPRETQYF
>TRBV7-2|NA|NA|TRBJ2-3
CASSLTKGSTDTQYF
>TRBV6-5|NA|TRBD1|TRBJ2-7
CASSYSSGGGSYEQYF
>TRBV7-9|NA|NA|TRBJ1-1
CASSPTGARLNTEAFF